These 26 T cell receptor beta chains share one sample of origin, sequenced in a study of blood T cell repertoires in COVID-19. Assay: immunoSEQ multiplex PCR; the TCRdb copy retains only in-frame clones and omits some. This sample has a few hundred thousand clones; about 84% occur once, and the top ten carry around 1.5%. The sequencing input was peripheral blood. These receptors all stem from a woman in her 50s with acute or convalescent COVID-19.

The chain has TRBV28 and TRBJ1-4; 9 bases are a match to TRBD1. V lost 3 bases and J lost 2; bases outside the gene matches: 7. The CDR3 totals 17 residues. Germline V gene data show CDR1 as MDHEN and CDR2 as SYDVKM. CDR3 sequence (DNA): TGTGCCAGCAGTTTGGTCATTACAGGGGGCACTAATGAAAAACTGTTTTTT. As protein: CASSLVITGGTNEKLFF. The entire variable domain, with the rest obtained from reference TRBV28 and TRBJ1-4, is as follows: DVKVTQSSRYLVKRTGEKVFLECVQDMDHENMFWYRQDPGLGLRLIYFSYDVKMKEKGDIPEGYSVSREKKERFSLILESASTNQTSMYLCASSLVITGGTNEKLFFGSGTQLSVL.

The chain recombines TRBV24-1 with TRBJ2-3, with a weak D call TRBD1 (5 bases). Trimming removed 3 bases at V and 3 bases at J, with 12 bases between. The CDR3 spans 15 residues. Germline V gene data show CDR1 as KGHDR and CDR2 as SFDVKD. DNA of the CDR3: TGTGCCACCAGTGATCCCCAAGGGGCGACAGATACGCAGTATTTT. Protein sequence: CATSDPQGATDTQYF.

This clone was recorded once. V is TRBV2 and J is TRBJ2-1; TRBD2 aligns across 8 bases. V dropped 3 bases and J dropped 4; count of bases not matched to a gene: 11. This CDR3 has 17 amino acids. The germline CDR1 and CDR2 sequences are SNHLY and FYNNEI. CDR3 DNA: TGTGCCAGCAGTGACCCCTTAGCGGGACCCCTTTACAATGAGCAGTTCTTC. Protein product: CASSDPLAGPLYNEQFF. The entire variable domain, with the rest obtained from reference TRBV2 and TRBJ2-1, is as follows: EPEVTQTPSHQVTQMGQEVILRCVPISNHLYFYWYRQILGQKVEFLVSFYNNEISEKSEIFDDQFSVERPDGSNFTLKIRSTKLEDSAMYFCASSDPLAGPLYNEQFFGPGTRLTVL.

The gene calls are TRBV19 and TRBJ2-3, with TRBD2 as a possible D gene (6 bases). Germline V gene data show CDR1 as LNHDA and CDR2 as SQIVND (reference sequence). With 4 bases removed from V and 1 base from J, the gap between germline ends came to 15 bases. The CDR3 has 16 amino acids. The DNA for the CDR3 is TGTGCCAGTAGTAAGTCTGCTGGCGGGGGCACAGATACGCAGTATTTT. Translating it yields CASSKSAGGGTDTQYF.

V usage is TRBV27 and J usage is TRBJ2-7; 7 bases match TRBD1. Trimming cost V 7 bases and J 9 bases; bases outside gene matches: 24. This CDR3 comprises 17 residues. CDR1 is MNHEY, CDR2 SMNVEV, per germline (reference sequence). CDR3 in DNA: TGTGCCAGCACGCTGGCAAGTCTGACAGGGTGGGATTTCGCGCAGTACTTC. Its protein is CASTLASLTGWDFAQYF.

The chain uses TRBV30 and TRBJ2-3, with 9 bases aligning to TRBD2. The CDR3 has 16 amino acids. Per the germline V gene, CDR1 is GTSNPN and CDR2 is SVGIG (reference sequence). J was trimmed by 5 bases and V by 4 bases; bases with no gene match: 13. As DNA, the CDR3 is TGTGCCTGGAAGGAGATGCCGGGACTAGCTGGAGATACGCAGTATTTT. Protein sequence: CAWKEMPGLAGDTQYF.

This chain connects TRBV10-3 to TRBJ1-1, with a possible D match to TRBD1 (5 bases). Germline V gene data show CDR1 as ENHRY and CDR2 as SYGVKD. The germline V and J ends were trimmed by 2 bases and 8 bases, with 9 bases remaining between them. There are 12 residues in the CDR3. The CDR3 spells CAISEHRSEAFF. DNA of the CDR3: TGTGCCATCAGTGAGCACAGGTCAGAAGCTTTCTTT.

The J gene is TRBJ1-6, the V gene TRBV6-5, with TRBD1 matching 9 bases. The V gene's germline CDR1 is MNHEY and CDR2 SVGAGI. The CDR3 sequence is 15 residues long. J was trimmed by 9 bases and V by 7 bases; bases with no gene match: 10. The CDR3 spells CASTPETGGSSPLHF. Here the CDR3 DNA reads TGTGCCAGCACCCCGGAGACAGGGGGTAGTTCACCCCTCCACTTT.

The genes are TRBV18 and TRBJ2-2; no clear D gene. Germline-derived CDR1 and CDR2 are KGHSH and LQKENI. This CDR3 contains 14 residues. The ends were cut back, 5 bases at V and 4 bases at J, with 11 bases in the middle. CDR3 nucleotide sequence: TGTGCCAGCTCATCAGACTCCTCCACCGGGGAGCTGTTTTTT. Translated: CASSSDSSTGELFF.

This clone was seen only once. This chain uses TRBV10-3 with TRBJ2-1; 8 bases map to TRBD2. CDR1 and CDR2 (germline): ENHRY, SYGVKD. The CDR3 is made up of 15 amino acids. V was pared by 4 bases and J by 4 bases, with 6 bases of the junction left unmatched. The CDR3 nucleotides are TGTGCCATCAGTGTGGGGCGGGAGGTGTACAATGAGCAGTTCTTC. Its translation is CAISVGREVYNEQFF.

This chain links TRBV15 with TRBJ1-2; possibly TRBD1 for D (6 bases). Germline V gene sequence: CDR1 LNHNV, CDR2 YYDKDF (reference sequence). The CDR3 has 14 amino acids. The V gene lost 2 bases and the J gene lost 7 bases, with 14 bases spanning the gap. Here the CDR3 reads CATSRRQGQLGYTF. The CDR3, as DNA: TGTGCCACCAGCAGACGCCAAGGACAGCTTGGCTACACCTTC.

The chain has TRBV27 and TRBJ2-3, with D perhaps matching TRBD1 (6 bases). V was clipped by 6 bases and J by 0 bases, with 7 bases between them. The germline CDR1 and CDR2 sequences are MNHEY and SMNVEV (reference sequence). This CDR3 is built from 13 residues. The CDR3 spells CASSDRSTDTQYF. CDR3 DNA: TGTGCCAGCAGCGACAGGAGCACAGATACGCAGTATTTT.

Only one count was recorded for this clone. The chain joins TRBV6-1 to TRBJ1-1; D call uncertain. Trimming stripped 1 base from V and 5 bases from J, with 8 bases between. CDR3 length: 13 amino acids. Germline V CDR1 and CDR2: MNHNS, SASEGT. The DNA for the CDR3 is TGTGCCAGCAGTGAAGGGTTGCAGACTGAAGCTTTCTTT. Translation: CASSEGLQTEAFF.

This clone was seen once. V gene TRBV12-3 or TRBV12-4 combines with J gene TRBJ2-7; the D is unclear. The CDR3 covers 11 residues. Trimming stripped 3 bases from V and 6 bases from J, with 6 bases between. For the CDR3, the DNA is TGTGCCAGCAGTTTTAACAGCGAGCAGTACTTC. This codes for CASSFNSEQYF.

The chain has TRBV19 and TRBJ2-7; D might be TRBD2 (5 bases). Germline CDR1 is LNHDA and CDR2 is SQIVND (reference sequence). This CDR3 contains 11 residues. V dropped 11 bases and J dropped 2 bases, with 10 bases sitting between them. The CDR3 loop reads CASRGAYEQYF. In nucleotides, the CDR3 is TGTGCCTCCCGGGGAGCCTACGAGCAGTACTTC.

The genes are TRBV19 and TRBJ2-3; 14 positions agree with TRBD2. The germline gives CDR1 LNHDA, CDR2 SQIVND (reference sequence). This CDR3 contains 16 residues. Trimming cost V 7 bases and J 8 bases; bases outside gene matches: 11. CDR3 loop: CASTQPGTSGSATQYF. The CDR3 DNA reads TGTGCCAGTACCCAACCTGGGACTAGCGGGAGTGCTACGCAGTATTTT.

The J gene is TRBJ2-5, the V gene TRBV5-1; D is ambiguous. Deletions cut 0 bases from V and 2 bases from J, with 11 bases between. This CDR3 spans 15 amino acids. CDR1 SGHRS and CDR2 YFSETQ come from the germline V gene. The CDR3 is CASSLVPSQQETQYF. Here the CDR3 DNA reads TGCGCCAGCAGCTTGGTCCCCAGTCAACAAGAGACCCAGTACTTC. The whole variable domain, filled in from reference TRBV5-1 and TRBJ2-5, reads KAGVTQTPRYLIKTRGQQVTLSCSPISGHRSVSWYQQTPGQGLQFLFEYFSETQRNKGNFPGRFSGRQFSNSRSEMNVSTLELGDSALYLCASSLVPSQQETQYFGPGTRLLVL.

The gene calls are TRBV7-9 and TRBJ2-7, with a weak D call TRBD1 (6 bases). Trimming cost V 3 bases and J 0 bases, with 9 bases left between them. CDR3 length equals 14 residues. Germline V gene data show CDR1 as SEHNR and CDR2 as FQNEAQ (reference sequence). CDR3 in amino acids: CASSFTGISYEQYF. CDR3 coding DNA: TGTGCCAGCAGCTTTACAGGGATCTCCTACGAGCAGTACTTC.

The chain links TRBV3-1 (or the pseudogene TRBV3-2) to TRBJ2-7; 12 bases agree with TRBD2. V dropped 4 bases and J dropped 2; count of bases not matched to a gene: 9. The CDR3 is 17 residues long. Germline lookup yields CDR1 LGHDT and CDR2 YNNKEL (reference sequence). The CDR3: CASSPRLAGVGTYEQYF. The CDR3 region has the DNA TGTGCCAGCAGCCCCCGACTAGCGGGAGTAGGCACCTACGAGCAGTACTTC.

This clone turned up a few times. The rearrangement links TRBV5-1 to TRBJ1-1; D is ambiguous. This CDR3 comprises 12 residues. Looked up from germline, CDR1 is SGHRS and CDR2 is YFSETQ. Between the trimmed V and J ends, which lost 0 bases and 7 bases, there was a span of 7 bases. For the CDR3, the DNA is TGCGCCAGCAGCTTGGTGTCAGGTGAAGCTTTCTTT. Amino acids: CASSLVSGEAFF.

The chain is built from TRBV11-2 and TRBJ1-2; D is unclear. The CDR3 length is 14 residues. Germline V CDR1 and CDR2: SGHAT, FQNNGV. Trimming pared 5 bases from V and 4 bases from J, leaving 14 bases between. This chain's CDR3 is CASSHTRRFYGYTF. The CDR3 nucleotides read TGTGCCAGCAGCCATACTCGTCGGTTCTATGGCTACACCTTC.

The J gene is TRBJ2-2, the V gene TRBV9; 11 positions agree with TRBD2. The trim removed 1 base at V and 6 bases at J, leaving 5 bases unmatched. Germline CDR1 SGDLS, CDR2 YYNGEE. The CDR3 has 16 amino acids. The CDR3 is CASSVQTGLAAGELFF. The CDR3 nucleotides read TGTGCCAGCAGCGTACAGACGGGACTAGCGGCCGGGGAGCTGTTTTTT.

The V call is TRBV27, the J call TRBJ1-5, with 7 nucleotides matching TRBD1. Germline trimming cut 8 bases from V and 5 bases from J; bases unmatched to any gene: 15. The CDR3 sequence is 16 residues long. Germline values: CDR1 MNHEY, CDR2 SMNVEV (reference sequence). The CDR3 region has the DNA TGTGCCAGCCCCACTTGGACAGGAAAGGTAGATCAGCCCCAGCATTTT. This codes for CASPTWTGKVDQPQHF.

The genes are TRBV28 and TRBJ2-7; 8 bases match TRBD1. J gave up 0 bases and V 2 bases, and 12 bases lay outside the gene matches. The CDR3 runs 18 residues. Germline V lookup: CDR1 MDHEN, CDR2 SYDVKM. The CDR3 reads CASSLISFGQGSSYEQYF. As DNA, the CDR3 is TGTGCCAGCAGTTTAATAAGTTTCGGACAGGGTAGCTCCTACGAGCAGTACTTC.

The rearrangement uses TRBV5-6 and TRBJ1-2; 9 nucleotides match TRBD1. CDR1 and CDR2 (germline): SGHDT, YYEEEE. V lost 9 bases, J lost 6 bases, and 15 bases stayed unmatched. This CDR3 is built from 15 residues. The CDR3 loop is CATTTGTGLLNGYTF. CDR3 DNA sequence: TGTGCCACCACTACAGGGACAGGGCTTCTGAATGGCTACACCTTC.

This chain uses TRBV28 with TRBJ2-7; 11 bases fit TRBD1. The CDR3 loop spans 15 amino acids. J was trimmed by 5 bases and V by 6 bases; bases with no gene match: 9. CDR1 is MDHEN, CDR2 SYDVKM, per germline. In DNA, the CDR3 is TGTGCCAGCAGCCGACTCGGGACAGGGGGGAACGAGCAGTACTTC. The encoded protein is CASSRLGTGGNEQYF.